A selection of T cell receptor beta chains follows, all from one sample in a study of shared clonotypes between healthy human individuals. TCRdb's copy holds only in-frame clones and misses some; the assay was immunoSEQ multiplex PCR. Among about 2.5 million clones listed, roughly 92% were seen once. The sequencing sample was made of naive CD4+ T cells from PBMCs. The origin of the receptors is a man aged 18 to 30 in good health. Some clones in this sample may be carry-over from other donors' samples. Each CDR3 is given with its conserved first and last residue. A D gene is named only where the DNA matches it firmly.

CDR3,D,J,V
CASSPSLAAVTGELFF,TRBD2,TRBJ2-2,TRBV2
CASSQDQRGRQVTEAFF,-,TRBJ1-1,TRBV4-1
CASSLSLAGGDEQFF,TRBD2,TRBJ2-1,TRBV27
CASSVTSGSNTDTQYF,TRBD2,TRBJ2-3,TRBV9
CATSPRGRGNTEAFF,-,TRBJ1-1,TRBV15
CASRPDRNTGELFF,-,TRBJ2-2,TRBV6-4
CASNTGTGDSNTEAFF,TRBD1,TRBJ1-1,TRBV5-8
CAISESSGGEGGNTIYF,-,TRBJ1-3,TRBV10-3
CSVADPAYNEQFF,-,TRBJ2-1,TRBV29-1
CASSQGATYGYTF,-,TRBJ1-2,TRBV14
CASSYATRGYGYTF,-,TRBJ1-2,TRBV6-5
CASSLRQGVATEAFF,-,TRBJ1-1,TRBV5-1
CASSKERAGGRGQSNQPQHF,-,TRBJ1-5,TRBV21-1
CASSAGTSGRFTGELFF,TRBD2,TRBJ2-2,TRBV6-1
CASSLLGTPGRRQPQHF,-,TRBJ1-5,TRBV28
CASSPGANVLTF,-,TRBJ2-6,TRBV2
CASSNGPYGYTF,-,TRBJ1-2,TRBV19
CASSDQGGSSYNEQFF,-,TRBJ2-1,TRBV25-1
CTSRYRSLQSRANVLTF,-,TRBJ2-6,TRBV1
CASSDQGPTEAFF,-,TRBJ1-1,TRBV2
CASSRDRGPETQYF,TRBD1,TRBJ2-5,TRBV5-4
CASSFPRTGGDTIYF,TRBD1,TRBJ1-3,TRBV11-2
CASSQWDSSGANVLTF,TRBD1,TRBJ2-6,TRBV7-9
CASDTTGSGYTF,-,TRBJ1-2,TRBV6-1
CASFPTGTGGNEQFF,TRBD1,TRBJ2-1,TRBV19
CASNARGSQLYNEQFF,-,TRBJ2-1,TRBV28
CASSQNDVGANTGELFF,-,TRBJ2-2,TRBV18
CASSLSSAGREQYF,-,TRBJ2-7,TRBV5-1
CATSRGQGAAYGYTF,TRBD1,TRBJ1-2,TRBV15